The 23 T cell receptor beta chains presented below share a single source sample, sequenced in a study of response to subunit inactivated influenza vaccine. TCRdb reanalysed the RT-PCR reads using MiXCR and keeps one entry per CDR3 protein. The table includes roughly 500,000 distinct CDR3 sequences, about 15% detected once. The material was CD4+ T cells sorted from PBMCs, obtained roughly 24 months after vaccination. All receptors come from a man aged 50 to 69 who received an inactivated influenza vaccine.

The CDR3 here is CASSPAGSPYEQYF. DNA of the CDR3: TGTGCCAGCAGCCCAGCAGGGTCCCCCTACGAGCAGTACTTC. The chain carries TRBV11-1 and TRBJ2-7, with a possible D match to TRBD1 (5 bases). With 5 bases removed from V and 2 bases from J, the gap between germline ends came to 13 bases. The CDR3 has 14 amino acids. The germline gives CDR1 SGHAT, CDR2 FQDESV (reference sequence).

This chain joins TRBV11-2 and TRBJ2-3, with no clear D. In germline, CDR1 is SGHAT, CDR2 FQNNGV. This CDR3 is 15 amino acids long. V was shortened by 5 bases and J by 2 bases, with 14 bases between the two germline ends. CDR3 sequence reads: CASSRRAQFTDTQYF. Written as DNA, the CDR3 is TGTGCCAGCAGCCGAAGGGCCCAATTCACAGATACGCAGTATTTT. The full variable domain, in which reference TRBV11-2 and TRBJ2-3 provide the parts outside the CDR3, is EAGVAQSPRYKIIEKRQSVAFWCNPISGHATLYWYQQILGQGPKLLIQFQNNGVVDDSQLPKDRFSAERLKGVDSTLKIQPAKLEDSAVYLCASSRRAQFTDTQYFGPGTRLTVL.

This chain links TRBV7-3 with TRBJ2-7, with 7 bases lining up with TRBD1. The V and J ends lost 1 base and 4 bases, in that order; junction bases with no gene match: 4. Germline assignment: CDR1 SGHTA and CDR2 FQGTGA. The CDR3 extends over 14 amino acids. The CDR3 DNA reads TGTGCCAGCAGCTTAAGAGGGGGCAATTACGAGCAGTACTTC. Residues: CASSLRGGNYEQYF.

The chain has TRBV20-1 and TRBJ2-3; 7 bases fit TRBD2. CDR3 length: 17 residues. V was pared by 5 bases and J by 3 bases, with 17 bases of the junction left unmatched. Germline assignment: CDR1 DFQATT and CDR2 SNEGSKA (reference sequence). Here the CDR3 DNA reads TGCAGTGCTCCCGACGGTGGACGCGGGAGTACGACAGATACGCAGTATTTT. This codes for CSAPDGGRGSTTDTQYF.

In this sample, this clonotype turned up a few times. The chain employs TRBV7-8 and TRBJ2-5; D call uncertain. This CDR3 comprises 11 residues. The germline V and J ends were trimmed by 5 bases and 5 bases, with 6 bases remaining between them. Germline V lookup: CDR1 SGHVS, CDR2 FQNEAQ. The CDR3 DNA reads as TGTGCCAGCAGCACCCACGAGACCCAGTACTTC. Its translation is CASSTHETQYF.

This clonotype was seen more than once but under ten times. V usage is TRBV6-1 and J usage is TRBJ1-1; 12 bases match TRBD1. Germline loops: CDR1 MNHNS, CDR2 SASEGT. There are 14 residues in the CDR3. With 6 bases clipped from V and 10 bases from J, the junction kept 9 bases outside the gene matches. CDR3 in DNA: TGTGCCAGCAGGAAGGGGGACAGGGGGCAGGGAGCTTTCTTT. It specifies CASRKGDRGQGAFF.

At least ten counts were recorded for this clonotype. CDR3 in amino acids: CASSPGQGGRNTEAFF. CDR3 bases: TGCGCCAGCAGCCCCGGGCAGGGGGGTAGGAACACTGAAGCTTTCTTT. The V and J genes are TRBV5-1 and TRBJ1-1, with 7 bases lining up with TRBD1. CDR1 is SGHRS and CDR2 is YFSETQ in the germline V gene. With V trimmed by 4 bases and J by 1 base, 10 bases remained unmatched. The length of the CDR3 is 16 residues.

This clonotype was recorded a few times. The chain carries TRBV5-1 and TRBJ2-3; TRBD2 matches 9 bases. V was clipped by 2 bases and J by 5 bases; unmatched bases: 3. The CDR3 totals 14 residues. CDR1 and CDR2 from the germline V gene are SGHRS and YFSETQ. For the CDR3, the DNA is TGCGCCAGCAGCTTAGGACTAGCGCAAGATACGCAGTATTTT. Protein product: CASSLGLAQDTQYF. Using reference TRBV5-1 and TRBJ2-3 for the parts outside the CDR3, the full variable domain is KAGVTQTPRYLIKTRGQQVTLSCSPISGHRSVSWYQQTPGQGLQFLFEYFSETQRNKGNFPGRFSGRQFSNSRSEMNVSTLELGDSALYLCASSLGLAQDTQYFGPGTRLTVL.

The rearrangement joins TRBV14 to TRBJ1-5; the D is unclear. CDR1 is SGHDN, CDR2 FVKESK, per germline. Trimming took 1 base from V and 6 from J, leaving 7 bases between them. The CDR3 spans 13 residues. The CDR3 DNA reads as TGTGCCAGCAGCCAAGGGCATAGTCAGCCCCAGCATTTT. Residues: CASSQGHSQPQHF.

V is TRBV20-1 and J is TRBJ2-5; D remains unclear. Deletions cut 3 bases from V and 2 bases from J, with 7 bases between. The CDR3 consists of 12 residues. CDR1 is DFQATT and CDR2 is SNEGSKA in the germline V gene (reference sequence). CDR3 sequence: CSASSQQETQYF. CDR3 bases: TGCAGTGCTAGTAGTCAACAAGAGACCCAGTACTTC.

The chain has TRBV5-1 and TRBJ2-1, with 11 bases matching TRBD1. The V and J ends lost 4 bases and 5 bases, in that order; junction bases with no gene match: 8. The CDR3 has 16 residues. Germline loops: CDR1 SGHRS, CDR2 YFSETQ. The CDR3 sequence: CASSVGQGARNNEQFF. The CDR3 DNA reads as TGCGCCAGCAGCGTAGGACAGGGGGCGCGGAACAATGAGCAGTTCTTC. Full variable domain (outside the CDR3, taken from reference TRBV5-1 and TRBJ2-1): KAGVTQTPRYLIKTRGQQVTLSCSPISGHRSVSWYQQTPGQGLQFLFEYFSETQRNKGNFPGRFSGRQFSNSRSEMNVSTLELGDSALYLCASSVGQGARNNEQFFGPGTRLTVL.

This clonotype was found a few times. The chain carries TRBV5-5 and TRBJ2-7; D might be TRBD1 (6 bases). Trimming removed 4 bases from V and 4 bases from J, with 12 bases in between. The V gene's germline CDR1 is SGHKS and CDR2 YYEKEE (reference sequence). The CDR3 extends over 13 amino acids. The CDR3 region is CASSPFQGYEQYF. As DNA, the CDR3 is TGTGCCAGCAGCCCATTCCAGGGGTACGAGCAGTACTTC.

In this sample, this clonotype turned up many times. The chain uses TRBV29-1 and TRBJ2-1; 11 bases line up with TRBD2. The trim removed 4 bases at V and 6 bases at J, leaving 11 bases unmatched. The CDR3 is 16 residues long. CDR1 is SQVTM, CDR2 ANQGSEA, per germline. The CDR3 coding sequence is TGCAGCGTTGGCCTAAATTCACTAGCGGGAGCCAATGAGCAGTTCTTC. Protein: CSVGLNSLAGANEQFF.

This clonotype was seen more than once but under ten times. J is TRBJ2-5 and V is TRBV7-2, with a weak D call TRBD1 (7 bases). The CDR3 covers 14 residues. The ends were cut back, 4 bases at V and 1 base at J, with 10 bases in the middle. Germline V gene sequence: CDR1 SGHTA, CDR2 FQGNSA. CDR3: CASSWRGRQETQYF. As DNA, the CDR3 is TGTGCCAGCAGCTGGAGGGGGCGCCAAGAGACCCAGTACTTC.

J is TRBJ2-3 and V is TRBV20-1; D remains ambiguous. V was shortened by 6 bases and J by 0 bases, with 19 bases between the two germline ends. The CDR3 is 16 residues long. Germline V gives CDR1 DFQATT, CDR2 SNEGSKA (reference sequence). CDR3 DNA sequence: TGCAGTGCGACCCCGCTCCGAGCCCTTAGCACAGATACGCAGTATTTT. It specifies CSATPLRALSTDTQYF.

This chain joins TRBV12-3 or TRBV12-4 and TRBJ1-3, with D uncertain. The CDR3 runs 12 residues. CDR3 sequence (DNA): TGTGCTGTGGGGAGCTCTGGAAACACCATATATTTT. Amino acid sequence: CAVGSSGNTIYF.

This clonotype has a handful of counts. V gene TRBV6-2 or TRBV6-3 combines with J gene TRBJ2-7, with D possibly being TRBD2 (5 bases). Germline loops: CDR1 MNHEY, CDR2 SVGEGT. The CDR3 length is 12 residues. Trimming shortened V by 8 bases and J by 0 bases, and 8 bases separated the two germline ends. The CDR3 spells CASQSGSYEQYF. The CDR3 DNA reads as TGTGCCAGCCAGAGCGGCTCCTACGAGCAGTACTTC.

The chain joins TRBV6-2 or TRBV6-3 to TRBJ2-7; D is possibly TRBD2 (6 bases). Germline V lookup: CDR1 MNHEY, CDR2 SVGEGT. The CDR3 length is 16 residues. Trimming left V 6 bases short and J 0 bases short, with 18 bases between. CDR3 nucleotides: TGTGCCAGCAGCTACAGCAGGGACTTTGGCTCCTACGAGCAGTACTTC. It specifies CASSYSRDFGSYEQYF.

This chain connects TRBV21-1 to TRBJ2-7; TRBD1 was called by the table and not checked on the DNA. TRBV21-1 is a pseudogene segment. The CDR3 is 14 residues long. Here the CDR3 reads CASSNRDRPSEQYF. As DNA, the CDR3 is TGTGCCAGCAGCAACCGGGACAGGCCGTCCGAGCAGTACTTC.

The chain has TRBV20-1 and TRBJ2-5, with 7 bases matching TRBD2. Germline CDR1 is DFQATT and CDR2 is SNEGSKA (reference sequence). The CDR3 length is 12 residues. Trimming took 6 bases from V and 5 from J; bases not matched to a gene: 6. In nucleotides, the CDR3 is TGCAGTGCGGGAGGGGTGAAGGAGACCCAGTACTTC. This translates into CSAGGVKETQYF.

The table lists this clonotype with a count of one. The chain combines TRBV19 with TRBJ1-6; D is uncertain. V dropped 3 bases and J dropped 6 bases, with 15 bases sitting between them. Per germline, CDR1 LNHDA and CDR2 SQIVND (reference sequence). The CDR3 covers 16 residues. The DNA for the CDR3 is TGTGCCAGTAGTATGTTCCGGAGCACGGGTAATTCACCCCTCCACTTT. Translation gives CASSMFRSTGNSPLHF.

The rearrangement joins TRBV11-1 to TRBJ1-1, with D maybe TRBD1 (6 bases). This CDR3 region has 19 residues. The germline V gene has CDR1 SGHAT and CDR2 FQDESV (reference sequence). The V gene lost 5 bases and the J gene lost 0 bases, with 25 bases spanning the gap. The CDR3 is CASSPLLIDGQLMNTEAFF. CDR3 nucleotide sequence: TGTGCCAGCAGCCCCCTTTTGATAGACGGACAGCTCATGAACACTGAAGCTTTCTTT.

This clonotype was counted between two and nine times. CDR3 amino acids: CASSHQLTSGVGETQYF. The CDR3 DNA reads as TGCGCCAGCAGCCACCAACTGACTAGCGGGGTCGGGGAGACCCAGTACTTC. The chain employs TRBV4-1 and TRBJ2-5; 11 bases map to TRBD2. Germline CDR1 is MGHRA and CDR2 is YSYEKL. V trimming: 3 bases; J trimming: 5 bases; junction bases outside the gene matches: 11. The CDR3 length is 17 residues.